This TCR beta chain comes out of a study of T-cell reconstitution after alpha-beta-depleted transplantation in children. Points from the study as a whole: A year post-transplant, T-cell counts and diversity derived mostly from newly produced T cells. Alpha-beta T cells present about two months after transplant were reported to originate from several hundred expanded graft clones. Some patients owed their high day-60 TCRbeta diversity to surviving recipient T cells and thymic progenitors.

The authors prepared the TCRbeta library with unique molecular identifiers. Each CDR3 protein is one row after TCRdb ran MiXCR on the PCR reads. Of just over 950,000 distinct CDR3 sequences listed, about 30% are singletons. Turning to this clonotype: Antigen: not known.

Per germline, CDR1 ENHRY and CDR2 SYGVKD. V lost 6 bases to trimming and J lost 2 bases, with 7 bases between them. CDR3 length: 12 residues. This receptor was obtained from a boy younger than two who had a stem cell transplant for SCID, so the T cells may come from the graft donor. Sequences were derived from PBMCs, mostly from graft donor cells, sampled 360 days after TCRalphabeta/CD19-depleted stem cell transplant. This chain links TRBV10-3 with TRBJ2-5; TRBD1 or TRBD2 may be the D gene (5 bases each). CDR3 region: CAISGTQETQYF. The CDR3 coding sequence is TGTGCCATCAGCGGGACGCAAGAGACCCAGTACTTC.